This T cell receptor beta chain is from a study of OX40 agonist ivuxolimab in advanced cancers. Study-level information: The study enrolled dose-escalation patients with hepatocellular carcinoma, melanoma, renal cell or head and neck cancer. General study points: CD4+ and CD8+ blood T cells expanded clonally by week 6 at 0.1 to 3.0 mg/kg. Averaged across samples, CD8+ T cells carried more expanded clones than CD4+ did.

Trimming removed 0 bases at V and 4 bases at J, with 7 bases between. Per germline, CDR1 KGHSH and CDR2 LQKENI. The CDR3 totals 14 residues. This clone was found a few times. No antigen is known for it. The repertoire was sequenced with immunoSEQ multiplex PCR; TCRdb's copy has only in-frame clones and lacks some. In the table there are 45,000 to 65,000 clones, approximately 80% of which are singletons. The receptor's source is an adult with an advanced solid tumor such as melanoma, head and neck, liver or kidney cancer. Source: CD4+ or CD8+ T cells sorted from blood, taken in a trial of the OX40 agonist ivuxolimab. V usage is TRBV18 and J usage is TRBJ1-3, with D possibly matching TRBD1 (5 bases). The CDR3 sequence is CASSPPTGGNTIYF. The CDR3 coding sequence is TGTGCCAGCTCACCACCCACAGGCGGAAACACCATATATTTT.